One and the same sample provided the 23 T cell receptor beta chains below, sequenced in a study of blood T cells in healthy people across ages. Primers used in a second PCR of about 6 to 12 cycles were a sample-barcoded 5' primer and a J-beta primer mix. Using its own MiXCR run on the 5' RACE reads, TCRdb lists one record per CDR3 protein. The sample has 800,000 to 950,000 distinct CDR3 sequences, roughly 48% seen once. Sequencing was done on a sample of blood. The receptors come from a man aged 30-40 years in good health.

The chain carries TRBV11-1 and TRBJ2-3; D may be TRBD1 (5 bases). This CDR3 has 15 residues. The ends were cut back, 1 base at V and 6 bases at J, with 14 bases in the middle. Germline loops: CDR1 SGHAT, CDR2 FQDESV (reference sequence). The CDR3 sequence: CASSLGQLLGDTQYF. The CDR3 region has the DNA TGTGCCAGCAGCTTAGGACAGCTCCTCGGGGATACGCAGTATTTT.

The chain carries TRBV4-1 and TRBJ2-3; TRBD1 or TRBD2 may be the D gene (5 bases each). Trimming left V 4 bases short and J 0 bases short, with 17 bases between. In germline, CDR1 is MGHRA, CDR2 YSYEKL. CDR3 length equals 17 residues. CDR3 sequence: CASSLGTGTFSTDTQYF. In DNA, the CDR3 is TGCGCCAGCAGCCTCGGGACGGGAACATTTAGCACAGATACGCAGTATTTT.

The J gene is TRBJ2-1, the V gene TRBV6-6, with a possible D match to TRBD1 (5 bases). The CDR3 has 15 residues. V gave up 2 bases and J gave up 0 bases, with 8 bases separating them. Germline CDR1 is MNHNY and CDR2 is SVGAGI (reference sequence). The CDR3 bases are TGTGCCAGCAGTTACGCCGACAGCTCCTACAATGAGCAGTTCTTC. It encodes CASSYADSSYNEQFF.

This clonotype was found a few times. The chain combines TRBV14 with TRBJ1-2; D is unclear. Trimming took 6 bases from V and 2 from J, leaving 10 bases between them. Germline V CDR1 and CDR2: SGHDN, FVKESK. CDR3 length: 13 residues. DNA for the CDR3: TGTGCCAGCAGTCCACAGAGGAACTATGGCTACACCTTC. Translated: CASSPQRNYGYTF.

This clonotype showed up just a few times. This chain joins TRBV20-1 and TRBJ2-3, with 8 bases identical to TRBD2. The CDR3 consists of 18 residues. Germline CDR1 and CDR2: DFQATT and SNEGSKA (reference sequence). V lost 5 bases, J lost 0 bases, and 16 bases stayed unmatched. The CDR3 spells CSALKPPSGRSSTDTQYF. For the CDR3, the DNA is TGCAGTGCTCTTAAACCGCCTAGCGGGCGCTCTAGCACAGATACGCAGTATTTT.

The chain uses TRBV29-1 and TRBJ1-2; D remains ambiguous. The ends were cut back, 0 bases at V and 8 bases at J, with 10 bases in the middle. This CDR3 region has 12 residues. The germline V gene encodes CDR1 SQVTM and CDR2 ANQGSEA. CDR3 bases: TGCAGCGTTGAAGATCAAGGAGCGGGCTACACCTTC. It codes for CSVEDQGAGYTF.

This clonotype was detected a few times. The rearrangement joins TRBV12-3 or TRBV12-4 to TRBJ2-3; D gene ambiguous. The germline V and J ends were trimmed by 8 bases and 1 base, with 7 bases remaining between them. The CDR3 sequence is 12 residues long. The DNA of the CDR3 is TGTGCCAGCCGATGGGGCACAGATACGCAGTATTTT. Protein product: CASRWGTDTQYF.

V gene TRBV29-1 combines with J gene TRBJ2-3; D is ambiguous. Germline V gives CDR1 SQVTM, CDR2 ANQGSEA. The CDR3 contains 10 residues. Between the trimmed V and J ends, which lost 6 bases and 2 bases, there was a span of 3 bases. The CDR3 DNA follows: TGCAGCGTGCTCACAGATACGCAGTATTTT. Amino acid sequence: CSVLTDTQYF.

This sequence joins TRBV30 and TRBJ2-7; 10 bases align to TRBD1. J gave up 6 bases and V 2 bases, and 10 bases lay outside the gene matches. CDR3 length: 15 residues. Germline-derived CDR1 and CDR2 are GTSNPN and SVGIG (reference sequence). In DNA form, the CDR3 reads TGTGCCTGGAGTAGCCTCGGGACAGGGGATTCCGAGCAGTACTTC. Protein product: CAWSSLGTGDSEQYF.

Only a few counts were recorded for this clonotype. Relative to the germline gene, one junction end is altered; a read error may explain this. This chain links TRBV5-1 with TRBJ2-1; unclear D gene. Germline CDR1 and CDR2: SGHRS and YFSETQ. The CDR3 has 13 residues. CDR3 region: CASSLETYHEQFF. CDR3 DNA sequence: TGCGCCAGCAGCTTGGAGACCTACCATGAGCAGTTCTTC.

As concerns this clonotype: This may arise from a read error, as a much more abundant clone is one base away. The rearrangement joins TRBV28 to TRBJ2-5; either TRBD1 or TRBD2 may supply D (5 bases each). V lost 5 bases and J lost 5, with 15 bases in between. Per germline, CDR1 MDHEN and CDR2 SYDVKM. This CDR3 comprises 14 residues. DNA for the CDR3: TGTGCCAGCAGTGTCCCGCTGGGGGTCGAGACCCAGTACTTC. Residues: CASSVPLGVETQYF. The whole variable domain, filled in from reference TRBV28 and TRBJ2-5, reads DVKVTQSSRYLVKRTGEKVFLECVQDMDHENMFWYRQDPGLGLRLIYFSYDVKMKEKGDIPEGYSVSREKKERFSLILESASTNQTSMYLCASSVPLGVETQYFGPGTRLLVL.

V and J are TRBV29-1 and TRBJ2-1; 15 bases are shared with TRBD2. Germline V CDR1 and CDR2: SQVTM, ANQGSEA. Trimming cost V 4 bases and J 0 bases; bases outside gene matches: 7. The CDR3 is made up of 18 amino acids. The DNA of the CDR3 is TGCAGCGTTGCTGGGACTAGCGGGGGGCCTAGCTCCTACAATGAGCAGTTCTTC. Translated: CSVAGTSGGPSSYNEQFF.

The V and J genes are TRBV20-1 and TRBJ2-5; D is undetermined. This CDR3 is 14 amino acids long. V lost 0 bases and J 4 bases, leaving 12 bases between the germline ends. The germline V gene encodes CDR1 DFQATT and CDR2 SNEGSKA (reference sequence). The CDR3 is CSAREALGRETQYF. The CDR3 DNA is TGCAGTGCTAGAGAAGCGCTAGGGCGAGAGACCCAGTACTTC.

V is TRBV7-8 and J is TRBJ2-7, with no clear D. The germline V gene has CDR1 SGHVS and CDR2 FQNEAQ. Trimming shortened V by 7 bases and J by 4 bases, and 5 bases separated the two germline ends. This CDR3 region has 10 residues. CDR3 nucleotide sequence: TGTGCCAGCATCGGGTACGAGCAGTACTTC. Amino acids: CASIGYEQYF.

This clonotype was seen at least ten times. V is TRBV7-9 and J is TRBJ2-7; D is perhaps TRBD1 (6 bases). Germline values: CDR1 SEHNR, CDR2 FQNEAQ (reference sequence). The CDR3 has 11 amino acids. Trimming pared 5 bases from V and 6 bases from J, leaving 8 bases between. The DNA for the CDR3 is TGTGCCAGCAGCGACAGGACCGAGCAGTACTTC. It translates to CASSDRTEQYF.

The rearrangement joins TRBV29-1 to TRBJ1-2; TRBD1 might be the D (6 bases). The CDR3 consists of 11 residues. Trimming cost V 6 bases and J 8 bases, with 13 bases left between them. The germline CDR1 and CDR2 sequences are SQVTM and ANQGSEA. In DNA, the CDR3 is TGCAGCGTGAGGGGGGAGGAGGGCTACACCTTC. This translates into CSVRGEEGYTF.

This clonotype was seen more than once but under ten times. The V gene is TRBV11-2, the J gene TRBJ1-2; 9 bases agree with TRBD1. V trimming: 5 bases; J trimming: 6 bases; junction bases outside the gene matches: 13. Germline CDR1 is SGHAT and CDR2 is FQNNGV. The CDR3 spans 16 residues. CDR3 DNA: TGTGCCAGCAGCGCCAGACTTCCCGGGACAGGGAATGGCTACACCTTC. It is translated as CASSARLPGTGNGYTF.

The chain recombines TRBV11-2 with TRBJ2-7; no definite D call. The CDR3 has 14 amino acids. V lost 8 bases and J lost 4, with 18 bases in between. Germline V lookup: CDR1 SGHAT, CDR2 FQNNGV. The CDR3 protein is CASGSTQLGYEQYF. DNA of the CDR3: TGTGCCAGCGGAAGCACTCAACTGGGGTACGAGCAGTACTTC.

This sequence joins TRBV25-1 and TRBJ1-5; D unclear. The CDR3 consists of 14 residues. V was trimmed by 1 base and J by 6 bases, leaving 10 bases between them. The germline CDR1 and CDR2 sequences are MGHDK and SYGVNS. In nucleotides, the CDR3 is TGTGCCAGCAGTGAATCTGCTTTCGGTCAGCCCCAGCATTTT. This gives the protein CASSESAFGQPQHF. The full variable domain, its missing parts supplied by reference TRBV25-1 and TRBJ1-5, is EADIYQTPRYLVIGTGKKITLECSQTMGHDKMYWYQQDPGMELHLIHYSYGVNSTEKGDLSSESTVSRIRTEHFPLTLESARPSHTSQYLCASSESAFGQPQHFGDGTRLSIL.

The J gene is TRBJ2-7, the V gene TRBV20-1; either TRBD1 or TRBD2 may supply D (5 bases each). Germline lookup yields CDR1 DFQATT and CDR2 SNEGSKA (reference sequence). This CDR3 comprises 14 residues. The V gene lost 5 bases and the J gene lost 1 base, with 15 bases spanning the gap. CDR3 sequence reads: CSAPVGDGSYEQYF. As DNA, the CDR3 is TGCAGTGCTCCCGTGGGGGACGGTTCCTACGAGCAGTACTTC.

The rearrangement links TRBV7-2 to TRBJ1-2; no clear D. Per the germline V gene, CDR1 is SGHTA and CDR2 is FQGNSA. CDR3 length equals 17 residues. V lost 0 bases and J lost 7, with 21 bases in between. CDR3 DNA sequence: TGTGCCAGCAGCTTAGCCCCCGTTGGTAACCCGGGCCTTGGCTACACCTTC. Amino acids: CASSLAPVGNPGLGYTF.

CDR3 residues: CSAEVRARVPDTQYF. In DNA, the CDR3 is TGCAGTGCCGAAGTTCGGGCCCGGGTCCCCGATACGCAGTATTTT. The rearrangement uses TRBV20-1 and TRBJ2-3, with D uncertain. Germline assignment: CDR1 DFQATT and CDR2 SNEGSKA (reference sequence). V lost 6 bases to trimming and J lost 6 bases, with 22 bases between them. This CDR3 contains 15 residues.

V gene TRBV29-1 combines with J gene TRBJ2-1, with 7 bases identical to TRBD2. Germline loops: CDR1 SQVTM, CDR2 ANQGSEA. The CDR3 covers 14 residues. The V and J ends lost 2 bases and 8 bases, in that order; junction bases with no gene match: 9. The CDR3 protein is CSVEMGGWRDEQFF. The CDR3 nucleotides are TGCAGCGTTGAAATGGGGGGGTGGCGGGATGAGCAGTTCTTC.